This T cell receptor beta chain is drawn from a study of shared clonotypes between healthy human individuals. Study as a whole: Participating donors consisted of two women and three men aged 18 to 49.

TCRdb's table, derived via immunoSEQ multiplex PCR, lists solely in-frame clones and lacks some. The data hold approximately 1.9 million clones, with over 85% observed a single time. This clone was recorded once. Only CD45RO-negative cells positively selected for CCR7 counted as naive CD8 cells, so terminally differentiated effector memory CD45RA+ cells were excluded. All participating donors were Caucasian adults from Nashville, Tennessee. The clonotype was recovered from a young man in good health. Some clones in this sample may be carry-over from other donors' samples. Sequenced material: naive CD8+ T cells from PBMCs.

The DNA of the CDR3 is TGTGCCAGCAGCGGTTTGGAGGGGCTTTCCTACAATGAGCAGTTCTTC. This sequence encodes CASSGLEGLSYNEQFF. The chain links TRBV11-1 to TRBJ2-1; maybe TRBD2 (6 bases). Germline V CDR1 and CDR2: SGHAT, FQDESV (reference sequence). V gave up 5 bases and J gave up 1 base, with 15 bases separating them. The CDR3 covers 16 residues.